What follows are 15 T cell receptor beta chains derived from one specimen sequenced in a study of cytomegalovirus exposure and HLA in healthy donors. Sequencing was performed with immunoSEQ multiplex PCR; in TCRdb, only in-frame clones are kept and a portion is missing. The sample shows 130,000 to 150,000 clones, roughly nine tenths of them seen only once. Material for sequencing was PBMCs. The origin of the receptors is a woman aged 18-29 years in good health and CMV-seropositive.

Regarding this clone: Sequence at one end of the junction differs from germline and may be a read error. The gene calls are TRBV4-1 and TRBJ2-3, with a weak D call TRBD1 (5 bases). Germline V lookup: CDR1 MGHRA, CDR2 YSYEKL. The length of the CDR3 is 13 residues. CDR3 sequence reads: CASSPHTTATQYF. The CDR3 bases are TGCGCCAGCAGCCCGCATACGACAGCTACGCAGTATTTT.

This clone showed up just once. The chain couples TRBV27 to TRBJ1-2; TRBD1 matches 7 bases. The junction had 5 bases not matched to a gene; V was cut back by 2 bases and J by 2 bases. The length of the CDR3 is 15 residues. CDR1 and CDR2 (germline): MNHEY, SMNVEV (reference sequence). As DNA, the CDR3 is TGTGCCAGCAGTTTAAAAGGAGGGGGCAACTATGGCTACACCTTC. Protein product: CASSLKGGGNYGYTF.

The CDR3 coding sequence is TGTGCCAGCAGTTACTCGACTAGGACAGGCTACGAGCAGTACTTC. Amino acids: CASSYSTRTGYEQYF. V is TRBV6-5 and J is TRBJ2-7; D might be TRBD1 (7 bases). The length of the CDR3 is 15 residues. V was pared by 0 bases and J by 3 bases, with 12 bases between. Germline V gene lookup returns CDR1 MNHEY and CDR2 SVGAGI.

The CDR3 DNA sequence: TGTGCCAGCTCACCAAGAGGTCTCTACGAGCAGTACTTC. This sequence encodes CASSPRGLYEQYF. V usage is TRBV18 and J usage is TRBJ2-7; unclear D gene. This CDR3 comprises 13 residues. V shed 2 bases and J shed 3 bases, with 8 bases lying between them. CDR1 is KGHSH and CDR2 is LQKENI in the germline V gene.

The chain links TRBV7-6 to TRBJ2-1, with D possibly being TRBD1 (5 bases). Per germline, CDR1 SGHVS and CDR2 FNYEAQ. With 4 bases removed from V and 7 bases from J, the gap between germline ends came to 14 bases. The CDR3 totals 14 residues. The CDR3 DNA is TGTGCCAGCAGCTCTATCACAGGTTTAAATGAGCAGTTCTTC. Translating gives CASSSITGLNEQFF.

The chain has TRBV5-4 and TRBJ2-5, with 8 bases matching TRBD2. There are 14 residues in the CDR3. The V and J ends lost 3 bases and 3 bases, in that order; junction bases with no gene match: 4. Germline CDR1 reads SGHNT; CDR2 reads YYREEE (reference sequence). The CDR3 here is CASSSGLDKETQYF. The CDR3 region has the DNA TGTGCCAGCAGCTCGGGACTAGATAAAGAGACCCAGTACTTC.

The genes are TRBV9 and TRBJ1-3, with a weak D call TRBD1 (5 bases). This CDR3 comprises 15 residues. Germline CDR1 is SGDLS and CDR2 is YYNGEE. V was trimmed by 3 bases and J by 4 bases, leaving 14 bases between them. The CDR3 region has the DNA TGTGCCAGCAGCGCCGGGACTCACGGAGGAAACACCATATATTTT. Its protein product is CASSAGTHGGNTIYF.

The chain uses TRBV29-1 and TRBJ2-3, with D tentatively TRBD2 (7 bases). The CDR3 has 15 amino acids. Trimming took off 7 bases at V and 2 bases at J, with 19 bases between the two ends. Germline-derived CDR1 and CDR2 are SQVTM and ANQGSEA. The CDR3 sequence is CSARGPGGLTDTQYF. The CDR3 region has the DNA TGCAGCGCCCGAGGCCCGGGGGGCCTCACAGATACGCAGTATTTT.

The chain uses TRBV5-1 and TRBJ1-2; D remains unclear. Germline loops: CDR1 SGHRS, CDR2 YFSETQ. Trimming left V 0 bases short and J 6 bases short, with 9 bases between. CDR3 length: 13 residues. CDR3 region: CASSLAPQDGYTF. The CDR3 region has the DNA TGCGCCAGCAGCTTGGCGCCCCAGGATGGCTACACCTTC.

There are a few counts of this clone. The chain joins TRBV18 to TRBJ2-2; D unresolved. The CDR3 length is 16 residues. Germline CDR1 is KGHSH and CDR2 is LQKENI. V shed 4 bases and J shed 2 bases, with 14 bases lying between them. The CDR3 DNA sequence: TGTGCCAGCTCACGGAATGGCAGGATCAACACCGGGGAGCTGTTTTTT. As protein: CASSRNGRINTGELFF.

The V call is TRBV6-1, the J call TRBJ2-1; 9 nucleotides align to TRBD1. This CDR3 has 15 amino acids. The junction had 7 bases not matched to a gene; V was cut back by 2 bases and J by 8 bases. The germline V gene has CDR1 MNHNS and CDR2 SASEGT. The CDR3 sequence: CASSERGQGSDEQFF. The DNA of the CDR3 is TGTGCCAGCAGTGAACGGGGACAGGGTAGCGATGAGCAGTTCTTC.

The rearrangement joins TRBV18 to TRBJ2-5; TRBD1 might be the D (6 bases). The CDR3 has 15 amino acids. With 6 bases removed from V and 2 bases from J, the gap between germline ends came to 16 bases. Germline CDR1 KGHSH, CDR2 LQKENI. The CDR3, as DNA: TGTGCCAGCTCGCTTTCGACAGGACAACAAGAGACCCAGTACTTC. Its translation is CASSLSTGQQETQYF.

A remark on this clone: At one of its ends the junction is not consistent with the germline gene, which may arise from a read error. The chain recombines TRBV28 with TRBJ1-5, with D tentatively TRBD1 (6 bases). The CDR3 consists of 12 residues. The germline gives CDR1 MDHEN, CDR2 SYDVKM. The CDR3 sequence is CASSLWPDSPDF. In DNA, the CDR3 is TGTGCCAGCAGTTTATGGCCGGACAGCCCAGATTTT. The whole variable domain, filled in from reference TRBV28 and TRBJ1-5, reads DVKVTQSSRYLVKRTGEKVFLECVQDMDHENMFWYRQDPGLGLRLIYFSYDVKMKEKGDIPEGYSVSREKKERFSLILESASTNQTSMYLCASSLWPDSPDFGDGTRLSIL.

The chain recombines TRBV9 with TRBJ2-3; D may be TRBD2 (6 bases). From germline, CDR1 is SGDLS and CDR2 YYNGEE. Trimming removed 0 bases from V and 5 bases from J, with 13 bases in between. The CDR3 has 15 amino acids. DNA for the CDR3: TGTGCCAGCAGCGTAGCTGGCGGGGTAGTAGATACGCAGTATTTT. This translates into CASSVAGGVVDTQYF.

This chain's CDR3 is CASSRDRVTEAFF. CDR3 DNA: TGTGCCAGCAGTCGGGACAGGGTCACTGAAGCTTTCTTT. This chain uses TRBV6-5 with TRBJ1-1, with TRBD1 matching 9 bases. CDR1 and CDR2 from the germline V gene are MNHEY and SVGAGI. This CDR3 is built from 13 residues. The V segment lost 5 bases and the J segment 4 bases; nucleotides outside the gene matches: 2.